This TCR beta chain is from a study of CD8+CD57+ T cells in acquired aplastic anemia. Overall study: Sorted CD4+ and CD8+ cells gave a mean 3.2 ug DNA, range about 0.19 to 27.4 ug. Study-wide results and caveats: Both patients and controls carried the same twenty-nine CD8+ CDR3 sequences. Patients and controls were not found to differ significantly in CD8+ Simpson's diversity.

The TCR beta profiling, which covered VDJ combination and CDR3 sequence, was carried out using genomic DNA as the template. TCRdb re-derived calls from the reads in MiXCR, one entry per CDR3 protein. The sample yields roughly 150,000 distinct CDR3 sequences, roughly 50% seen once. Note on this clonotype: What it recognizes is unknown.

CD8+CD57+ cell expansion, shown by flow cytometry, had occurred in the patients selected for sequencing. Blood samples were obtained from patients who had received no prior therapy. The CDR3 runs 14 residues. The ends lost 8 bases at V and 5 bases at J; junction bases unmatched: 9. Germline CDR1 is ENHRY and CDR2 is SYGVKD. This TCR was recovered from a human donor with aplastic anemia. Sequencing used sorted CD4+, CD8+, or CD8+CD57+ T cells (not recorded which) from PBMCs. The rearrangement joins TRBV10-3 to TRBJ2-7; 10 bases are a match to TRBD2. This CDR3 is CAIQRAGGPNEQYF. The CDR3, as DNA: TGTGCCATCCAAAGAGCGGGGGGGCCCAACGAGCAGTACTTC.